The 22 T cell receptor beta chains below come from one sample, sequenced in a study of T cell responses to AZD1222 COVID-19 vaccine. The data were produced by immunoSEQ multiplex PCR, yet TCRdb's version contains in-frame clones alone and is incomplete. The sample has approximately 94,000 clones; 80% to 95% are singletons. The sequencing here drew on peripheral blood, taken on day 0 of AZD1222 vaccination. These receptors all stem from an adult in good health.

The chain is built from TRBV28 and TRBJ2-7; 8 bases fit TRBD2. CDR3 length: 16 residues. Germline CDR1 reads MDHEN; CDR2 reads SYDVKM. V lost 1 base, J lost 2 bases, and 7 bases stayed unmatched. CDR3 residues: CASSLSASGPTYEQYF. CDR3 nucleotide sequence: TGTGCCAGCAGTTTATCGGCTAGCGGGCCAACCTACGAGCAGTACTTC.

The CDR3 DNA reads TGTGCCAGTTCGGGACTCTCCTACGAGCAGTACTTC. The encoded protein is CASSGLSYEQYF. The chain couples TRBV19 to TRBJ2-7; perhaps TRBD2 as D (6 bases). The germline V and J ends were trimmed by 8 bases and 0 bases, with 8 bases remaining between them. Germline V gene data show CDR1 as LNHDA and CDR2 as SQIVND (reference sequence). The CDR3 length is 12 residues.

This rearrangement joins TRBV6-6 to TRBJ1-5, with TRBD1 identical over 8 bases. In germline, CDR1 is MNHNY, CDR2 SVGAGI (reference sequence). The CDR3 extends over 14 amino acids. Losses at the gene ends were 7 bases for V and 6 bases for J; bases not matched to a gene: 8. CDR3 region: CASTATGEGQPQHF. CDR3 DNA sequence: TGTGCCAGCACCGCGACAGGGGAGGGTCAGCCCCAGCATTTT.

This chain connects TRBV7-3 to TRBJ1-6; D remains ambiguous. Germline V gene data show CDR1 as SGHTA and CDR2 as FQGTGA. The CDR3 covers 13 residues. V gave up 5 bases and J gave up 6 bases, with 8 bases separating them. CDR3 DNA sequence: TGTGCCAGCAGCCCGAGTGGTAATTCACCCCTCCACTTT. It translates to CASSPSGNSPLHF.

The chain couples TRBV11-2 to TRBJ2-7; no definite D call. The CDR3 length is 12 residues. The V gene lost 1 base and the J gene lost 9 bases, with 10 bases spanning the gap. CDR1 is SGHAT and CDR2 is FQNNGV in the germline V gene. The CDR3 protein is CASSLGPSRQYF. In nucleotides, the CDR3 is TGTGCCAGCAGCTTAGGGCCATCTCGGCAGTACTTC.

This clone appeared a single time. Here the CDR3 DNA reads TGCGCCAGCAGCTTACAGGGTTCCGAGCAGTACTTC. Its translation is CASSLQGSEQYF. The chain recombines TRBV5-1 with TRBJ2-7, with a tentative D call TRBD1 (6 bases). Germline V gives CDR1 SGHRS, CDR2 YFSETQ. The CDR3 consists of 12 residues. The germline V and J ends were trimmed by 2 bases and 6 bases, with 9 bases remaining between them.

The rearrangement links TRBV28 to TRBJ2-7, with D unclear. The V gene lost 10 bases and the J gene lost 4 bases, with 20 bases spanning the gap. The CDR3 has 14 amino acids. The V gene's germline CDR1 is MDHEN and CDR2 SYDVKM. DNA of the CDR3: TGTGCCATCTCGCTACCAGGCAGGCGGTACGAGCAGTACTTC. Its translation is CAISLPGRRYEQYF.

The chain carries TRBV30 and TRBJ1-5; possibly TRBD1 for D (5 bases). The ends were cut back, 2 bases at V and 1 base at J, with 15 bases in the middle. The CDR3 consists of 16 residues. CDR1 GTSNPN and CDR2 SVGIG come from the germline V gene (reference sequence). The CDR3 region has the DNA TGTGCCTGGAGTCAACGAGGGGTCGCAAGCAATCAGCCCCAGCATTTT. It is translated as CAWSQRGVASNQPQHF.

The chain recombines TRBV15 with TRBJ2-5, with D possibly being TRBD1 (5 bases). The CDR3 sequence is 14 residues long. Germline assignment: CDR1 LNHNV and CDR2 YYDKDF (reference sequence). Trimming cost V 2 bases and J 5 bases, with 12 bases left between them. The CDR3 here is CATSRKRGVETQYF. In DNA form, the CDR3 reads TGTGCCACCAGCAGAAAAAGGGGTGTCGAGACCCAGTACTTC.

This chain links TRBV29-1 with TRBJ2-1; 7 bases fit TRBD2. The germline gives CDR1 SQVTM, CDR2 ANQGSEA. V trimming: 4 bases; J trimming: 5 bases; junction bases outside the gene matches: 11. This CDR3 has 15 residues. This CDR3 reads CSVVVSGLADNEQFF. The DNA of the CDR3 is TGCAGCGTTGTGGTTAGCGGGTTAGCAGACAATGAGCAGTTCTTC.

This rearrangement joins TRBV6-1 to TRBJ2-1; no definite D call. This CDR3 region has 16 residues. The V end was cut by 2 bases, the J end by 0 bases, with 11 bases between. CDR1 is MNHNS and CDR2 is SASEGT in the germline V gene. For the CDR3, the DNA is TGTGCCAGCAGTGAAAGAGCGTACCGCTCCTACAATGAGCAGTTCTTC. Translating gives CASSERAYRSYNEQFF.

This clone was observed once. The V and J genes are TRBV2 and TRBJ1-2; D gene ambiguous. This CDR3 has 12 amino acids. CDR1 SNHLY and CDR2 FYNNEI come from the germline V gene. Trimming took 3 bases from V and 3 from J, leaving 5 bases between them. CDR3 sequence: CASSEADYGYTF. Written as DNA, the CDR3 is TGTGCCAGCAGTGAGGCAGACTATGGCTACACCTTC.

V gene TRBV23-1 combines with J gene TRBJ1-3; unclear D gene. TRBV23-1 is flagged as an ORF with uncertain function. The CDR3 has 15 residues. V was clipped by 0 bases and J by 2 bases, with 8 bases between them. For the CDR3, the DNA is TGCGCCAGCAGTCAATCGAGTGGGCCTGGAAACACCATATATTTT. This encodes CASSQSSGPGNTIYF.

The chain links TRBV6-2 or TRBV6-3 to TRBJ2-7; 9 bases fit TRBD2. The V gene end was trimmed by 4 bases and the J gene end by 2 bases; junction bases not matched to a gene: 12. The CDR3 has 17 amino acids. CDR1 MNHEY and CDR2 SVGEGT come from the germline V gene. CDR3 DNA: TGTGCCAGCAGTTCCATCGTTCGGACTAGCGTCCCCTACGAGCAGTACTTC. It is translated as CASSSIVRTSVPYEQYF.

The V and J genes are TRBV12-5 and TRBJ2-1, with D possibly TRBD2 on 6 matching bases. The ends were cut back, 7 bases at V and 0 bases at J, with 10 bases in the middle. The germline CDR1 and CDR2 sequences are LGHNT and FRNRAP. This CDR3 comprises 14 residues. The DNA of the CDR3 is TGTGCTAGTGCCCGGGACTCCTCCTACAATGAGCAGTTCTTC. Encoded protein: CASARDSSYNEQFF.

The CDR3 coding sequence is TGCGCCAGCAGCCCTACCCTTGGGGTCTACAATGAGCAGTTCTTC. It yields the protein CASSPTLGVYNEQFF. The J gene is TRBJ2-1, the V gene TRBV4-1; D gene uncertain. The CDR3 loop spans 15 amino acids. Looked up from germline, CDR1 is MGHRA and CDR2 is YSYEKL. The V end was cut by 4 bases, the J end by 3 bases, with 13 bases between.

V usage is TRBV3-1 (or the pseudogene TRBV3-2) and J usage is TRBJ1-1; D possibly corresponds to TRBD1 (6 bases). Germline CDR1 reads LGHDT; CDR2 reads YNNKEL (reference sequence). The CDR3 is made up of 16 amino acids. Between the trimmed V and J ends, which lost 0 bases and 3 bases, there was a span of 14 bases. The CDR3 loop is CASSQDPGQGYTEAFF. The CDR3 nucleotides are TGTGCCAGCAGCCAAGATCCGGGACAAGGGTACACTGAAGCTTTCTTT.

J is TRBJ1-4 and V is TRBV7-2; no clear D. The V and J ends lost 3 bases and 4 bases respectively, with 0 bases between them. Germline-derived CDR1 and CDR2 are SGHTA and FQGNSA. The CDR3 is 11 amino acids. Here the CDR3 reads CASSFNEKLFF. The CDR3 DNA reads as TGTGCCAGCAGCTTTAATGAAAAACTGTTTTTT.

The genes are TRBV6-5 and TRBJ1-4; D gene uncertain. The CDR3 contains 13 residues. Looked up from germline, CDR1 is MNHEY and CDR2 is SVGAGI. The germline V and J ends were trimmed by 2 bases and 8 bases, with 9 bases remaining between them. The CDR3 DNA sequence: TGTGCCAGCAGTTACGGGAGTGGAGAAAAACTGTTTTTT. It translates to CASSYGSGEKLFF.

This rearrangement joins TRBV6-5 to TRBJ1-1, with D perhaps matching TRBD1 (5 bases). The CDR3 length is 13 residues. V was pared by 2 bases and J by 4 bases, with 8 bases between. Germline-derived CDR1 and CDR2 are MNHEY and SVGAGI. The CDR3 nucleotides read TGTGCCAGCAGTTACGGGGGGGGCACTGAAGCTTTCTTT. Translated: CASSYGGGTEAFF.

The rearrangement uses TRBV6-5 and TRBJ2-7; the D is unclear. Germline CDR1 MNHEY, CDR2 SVGAGI. This CDR3 comprises 15 residues. V was cut by 7 bases and J by 3 bases, with 19 bases left in between. In DNA form, the CDR3 reads TGTGCCAGCATGGCGGCCCCAAACCGGGTCTACGAGCAGTACTTC. As protein: CASMAAPNRVYEQYF.

This chain links TRBV10-2 with TRBJ1-2; no clear D gene. Trimming removed 6 bases at V and 6 bases at J, with 11 bases between. The CDR3 contains 12 residues. Germline CDR1 WSHSY, CDR2 SAAADI. The CDR3 coding sequence is TGCGCCAGCAGCTCCGGAGGGCATGGCTACACCTTC. It encodes CASSSGGHGYTF.